Listed below are T cell receptor beta chains from one sample, sequenced in a study of cytomegalovirus exposure and HLA in healthy donors. Repertoires were generated with immunoSEQ multiplex PCR, while TCRdb's copy carries only in-frame clones and drops some. Of 150,000 to 200,000 clones detected, under 80% appear once; the ten largest clones hold around 3.1%. The specimen sequenced was PBMCs. These receptors came from a female donor in good health and CMV-seronegative. Both conserved end residues are part of each CDR3. The D gene is left open where the match is weak. The size of a clone is reported for some rows only, either as once, few or many, or as a class for expanded clones.

J | size | length | V | D | CDR3 | DNA
TRBJ1-1 | . | 15 | TRBV7-2 | TRBD1 | CASSTPTGVNSEAFF | TGTGCCAGCAGCACTCCGACAGGGGTTAACTCTGAAGCTTTCTTT
TRBJ1-2 | . | 14 | TRBV6-1 | TRBD1 | CASSEDRGRVGYTF | TGTGCCAGCAGTGAAGACAGGGGGCGGGTTGGCTACACCTTC
TRBJ1-2 | . | 14 | TRBV7-2 | TRBD1 | CASSLGDRAYGYTF | TGTGCCAGCAGCTTAGGAGACAGGGCCTATGGCTACACCTTC
TRBJ2-3 | . | 15 | TRBV10-1 | . | CASRDGGSGTDTQYF | TGCGCCAGCAGGGACGGAGGTTCCGGCACAGATACGCAGTATTTT
TRBJ1-4 | . | 16 | TRBV25-1 | . | CASSEFGGLSYEKLFF | TGTGCCAGCAGTGAATTCGGTGGGCTTAGTTATGAAAAACTGTTTTTT
TRBJ2-1 | . | 14 | TRBV7-8 | . | CASSLSGSYNEQFF | TGTGCCAGCAGCTTGAGCGGCTCCTACAATGAGCAGTTCTTC
TRBJ1-5 | . | 15 | TRBV27 | . | CASSLSRGWNQPQHF | TGTGCCAGCAGTTTAAGTCGGGGATGGAATCAGCCCCAGCATTTT
TRBJ2-1 | . | 16 | TRBV7-9 | . | CASSLALRSHPYEQFF | TGTGCCAGCAGCTTAGCGCTGAGATCCCATCCCTATGAGCAGTTCTTC
TRBJ2-3 | . | 13 | TRBV6-8 | . | CASSRLLTDTQYF | TGTGCCAGCAGTCGACTACTAACAGATACGCAGTATTTT
TRBJ1-3 | . | 18 | TRBV25-1 | . | CASSGSPGRGNSGNTIYF | TGTGCCAGCAGTGGGTCCCCGGGTAGGGGGAACTCTGGAAACACCATATATTTT
TRBJ2-3 | once | 15 | TRBV19 | TRBD2 | CASSITGTSGDTQYF | TGTGCCAGTAGTATCACCGGGACTAGCGGGGATACGCAGTATTTT
TRBJ2-3 | once | 17 | TRBV11-3 | TRBD2 | CASSLDGASGGSRSQYF | TGTGCCAGCAGCTTAGATGGGGCTAGCGGGGGGTCACGGTCGCAGTATTTT
TRBJ1-1 | . | 13 | TRBV6-5 | . | CASSIEGNTEAFF | TGTGCCAGCAGTATCGAGGGGAACACTGAAGCTTTCTTT
TRBJ1-2 | . | 15 | TRBV9 | . | CASSVVGGASDGYTF | TGTGCCAGCAGCGTAGTAGGGGGGGCCTCTGATGGCTACACCTTC
TRBJ2-7 | . | 18 | TRBV10-1 | . | CASSEALVERSFAYEQYF | TGCGCCAGCAGTGAGGCGCTGGTAGAGCGGTCATTTGCCTACGAGCAGTACTTC
TRBJ2-3 | . | 15 | TRBV7-9 | . | CASSLVVGGTPTQYF | TGTGCCAGCAGCTTAGTCGTCGGGGGGACACCTACGCAGTATTTT
TRBJ1-5 | . | 16 | TRBV4-1 | . | CASSQDYGWGNQPQHF | TGCGCCAGCAGCCAAGACTACGGGTGGGGCAATCAGCCCCAGCATTTT
TRBJ1-1 | few | 15 | TRBV7-8 | . | CASSLGGNGGNEAFF | TGTGCCAGCAGCCTGGGGGGAAATGGCGGTAATGAAGCTTTCTTT
TRBJ1-6 | few | 11 | TRBV2 | TRBD1 | CASNRGLPLHF | TGTGCCAGCAACAGGGGGCTGCCCCTCCACTTT
TRBJ2-2 | once | 15 | TRBV2 | . | CASSARGTDTGELFF | TGTGCCAGCAGTGCGAGAGGGACTGACACCGGGGAGCTGTTTTTT
TRBJ2-7 | . | 15 | TRBV27 | TRBD1 | CASSLWTGGPYEQYF | TGTGCCAGCAGTTTGTGGACAGGGGGCCCCTACGAGCAGTACTTC
TRBJ1-2 | . | 16 | TRBV13 | TRBD1 | CASSLLSGGGHNGYTF | TGTGCCAGCAGCTTACTTTCAGGAGGGGGCCATAATGGCTACACCTTC
TRBJ2-1 | . | 12 | TRBV4-1 | TRBD2 | CASSVLAGEQFF | TGCGCCAGCAGCGTTTTAGCGGGAGAGCAGTTCTTC
TRBJ2-7 | . | 14 | TRBV10-1 | . | CASSESFRGYEQYF | TGCGCCAGCAGTGAGTCGTTTCGAGGCTACGAGCAGTACTTC
TRBJ1-1 | . | 14 | TRBV19 | TRBD1 | CASQPGQGNTEAFF | TGTGCCAGCCAACCGGGACAGGGTAACACTGAAGCTTTCTTT
TRBJ1-2 | few | 13 | TRBV19 | TRBD1 | CASKRGRFDGYTF | TGTGCCAGTAAGAGGGGGCGCTTCGATGGCTACACCTTC
TRBJ1-6 | . | 15 | TRBV4-1 | TRBD1 | CASSLEGTGTSPLHF | TGCGCCAGCAGCCTAGAGGGGACAGGGACTTCACCCCTCCACTTT
TRBJ2-5 | . | 14 | TRBV11-2 | TRBD1 | CASSSTGLQETQYF | TGTGCCAGCAGCTCGACAGGGTTACAAGAGACCCAGTACTTC
TRBJ1-5 | few | 16 | TRBV6-6 | . | CASSSSRQGSWQPQHF | .
TRBJ1-1 | many | 14 | TRBV18 | . | CASSPKGPGTEAFF | TGTGCCAGCTCACCAAAGGGGCCCGGCACTGAAGCTTTCTTT
TRBJ1-5 | once | 15 | TRBV30 | TRBD1 | CAWSGDRGRNQPQHF | TGTGCCTGGAGTGGAGACAGGGGCCGGAATCAGCCCCAGCATTTT
TRBJ2-7 | few | 14 | TRBV27 | . | CASSSSGPIYEQYF | TGTGCCAGCAGTTCATCGGGCCCGATTTACGAGCAGTACTTC
TRBJ2-3 | . | 14 | TRBV15 | . | CATSSQGSTDTQYF | TGTGCCACCAGCTCCCAGGGAAGCACAGATACGCAGTATTTT
TRBJ1-3 | . | 13 | TRBV5-6 | . | CASSLSVGNTIYF | TGTGCCAGCAGCTTGTCCGTCGGAAACACCATATATTTT
TRBJ2-1 | . | 12 | TRBV2 | TRBD1 | CASRLQGNEQFF | TGTGCCAGCAGGCTACAGGGGAATGAGCAGTTCTTC
TRBJ2-1 | . | 14 | TRBV28 | TRBD2 | CASSFFGRDNEQFF | TGTGCCAGCAGTTTCTTCGGGAGGGACAATGAGCAGTTCTTC
TRBJ2-3 | . | 14 | TRBV15 | TRBD1 | CATSNRQGADTQYF | TGTGCCACCAGCAACCGACAGGGGGCAGATACGCAGTATTTT
TRBJ1-3 | . | 13 | TRBV6-1 | TRBD1 | CAITQGAGNTIYF | TGTGCCATTACGCAGGGGGCTGGAAACACCATATATTTT
TRBJ2-1 | . | 12 | TRBV28 | . | CASSPLTSLGFF | TGTGCCAGCAGTCCCTTAACTAGTTTAGGGTTCTTC
TRBJ2-7 | . | 15 | TRBV5-6 | TRBD2 | CASSRTSGGVREQYF | TGTGCCAGCAGCCGGACTAGCGGGGGGGTAAGAGAGCAGTACTTC
TRBJ1-5 | . | 14 | TRBV10-3 | TRBD1 | CAIRDTGENQPQHF | TGTGCCATCAGGGACACAGGGGAGAATCAGCCCCAGCATTTT
TRBJ2-3 | few | 14 | TRBV5-5 | TRBD1 | CASSLGQGSDTQYF | TGTGCCAGCAGCCTAGGACAGGGCAGCGATACGCAGTATTTT
TRBJ2-5 | . | 16 | TRBV25-1 | TRBD2 | CASSVSGGPYQETQYF | TGTGCCAGCAGTGTTAGCGGGGGGCCCTACCAAGAGACCCAGTACTTC
TRBJ1-2 | . | 15 | TRBV28 | TRBD1 | CASSLGQGANYGYTF | TGTGCCAGCAGTTTGGGGCAGGGGGCCAACTATGGCTACACCTTC
TRBJ1-2 | . | 15 | TRBV7-9 | TRBD1 | CASRPIDRELYGYTF | TGTGCCAGCAGACCAATCGACAGGGAGCTCTATGGCTACACCTTC
TRBJ2-3 | . | 19 | TRBV4-3 | TRBD2 | CASSQAITSGGSWADTQYF | TGCGCCAGCAGCCAGGCCATTACTAGCGGGGGGTCTTGGGCAGATACGCAGTATTTT
TRBJ2-2 | few | 16 | TRBV5-1 | TRBD2 | CASSLAPSGGTGELFF | TGCGCCAGCAGCTTGGCGCCTAGCGGGGGGACCGGGGAGCTGTTTTTT
TRBJ1-1 | . | 13 | TRBV5-5 | . | CASSFNRSPEAFF | TGTGCCAGCAGCTTCAACAGGAGCCCTGAAGCTTTCTTT
TRBJ1-5 | . | 13 | TRBV29-1 | TRBD1 | CSVGTGSNQPQHF | TGCAGCGTGGGGACAGGGAGCAATCAGCCCCAGCATTTT
TRBJ1-1 | few | 14 | TRBV19 | . | CAIPAWGVYTEAFF | TGTGCCATCCCTGCTTGGGGGGTTTACACTGAAGCTTTCTTT
TRBJ2-7 | few | 14 | TRBV7-3 | TRBD2 | CASSLPGTTYEQYF | TGTGCCAGCAGCTTACCCGGGACTACCTACGAGCAGTACTTC